What follows describes a single TCR beta chain. Its antigen remains unknown. The data were produced by immunoSEQ multiplex PCR, yet TCRdb's version contains in-frame clones alone and is incomplete. The data contain roughly 2.2 million clones, 80% to 95% of them singletons. The data belong to a study of shared clonotypes between healthy human individuals. The study's findings and limits: Measured sharing among donors was expected to vary with sequencing depth.

V shed 5 bases and J shed 6 bases, with 11 bases lying between them. CDR3 length: 13 amino acids. Looked up from germline, CDR1 is SGHTA and CDR2 is FQGNSA. The rearrangement links TRBV7-2 to TRBJ2-1; no firm D call. Input material: naive CD4+ T cells from PBMCs. As for subset: CD45RA+ positively selected. The TCR comes from a man younger than 35 in good health. Some clones in this sample may be carry-over from other donors' samples. This chain's CDR3 is CASSPFDGNEQFF. The CDR3 DNA follows: TGTGCCAGCAGCCCTTTTGACGGCAATGAGCAGTTCTTC.